Shown below are 13 T cell receptor beta chains from a single sample sequenced in a study of blood T cell repertoires in COVID-19. TCRdb's table, derived via immunoSEQ multiplex PCR, lists solely in-frame clones and lacks some. Of about 480,000 clones detected, 75% to 90% appear once; the ten largest clones hold 8% to 9.5%. Sequenced input: PBMCs or T cells enriched from blood (not recorded which). The source of these receptors is a woman aged 55-70 years who had recovered from COVID-19.

The chain uses TRBV6-4 and TRBJ2-7, with D tentatively TRBD2 (6 bases). V was shortened by 4 bases and J by 1 base, with 17 bases between the two germline ends. There are 16 residues in the CDR3. Germline lookup yields CDR1 MRHNA and CDR2 SNTAGT. CDR3 DNA sequence: TGTGCCAGCAGTGTTCCGGGACTCAAACCATCCTACGAGCAGTACGTC. Translation: CASSVPGLKPSYEQYV.

The V call is TRBV19, the J call TRBJ1-6, with a weak D call TRBD1 (6 bases). V lost 6 bases and J lost 6, with 21 bases in between. CDR1 LNHDA and CDR2 SQIVND come from the germline V gene (reference sequence). This CDR3 contains 17 residues. The CDR3 coding sequence is TGTGCCAGTAGCGTCCCCGGGACAATTCGTCGTAATTCACCCCTCCACTTT. It yields the protein CASSVPGTIRRNSPLHF.

The chain is built from TRBV2 and TRBJ2-5, with 8 positions matching TRBD1. Germline assignment: CDR1 SNHLY and CDR2 FYNNEI. This CDR3 is 13 amino acids long. Germline trimming cut 5 bases from V and 5 bases from J; bases unmatched to any gene: 4. Written as DNA, the CDR3 is TGTGCCAGCAGTACCCGACAGGGGGAGACCCAGTACTTC. Translated: CASSTRQGETQYF.

J is TRBJ2-5 and V is TRBV7-2; 7 bases are a match to TRBD2. Germline V lookup: CDR1 SGHTA, CDR2 FQGNSA. The ends lost 5 bases at V and 5 bases at J; junction bases unmatched: 2. There are 12 residues in the CDR3. The CDR3 sequence is CASSPGRETQYF. CDR3 sequence (DNA): TGTGCCAGCAGCCCCGGGAGGGAGACCCAGTACTTC.

The chain has TRBV11-2 and TRBJ2-1; D is uncertain. Germline V gives CDR1 SGHAT, CDR2 FQNNGV. This CDR3 has 14 residues. With 1 base removed from V and 4 bases from J, the gap between germline ends came to 8 bases. The CDR3 protein is CASSLVASYNEQFF. In DNA, the CDR3 is TGTGCCAGCAGCTTAGTTGCGTCTTACAATGAGCAGTTCTTC.

The rearrangement links TRBV11-3 to TRBJ2-6; D remains unclear. Deletions cut 1 base from V and 2 bases from J, with 3 bases between. Germline CDR1 reads SGHNT; CDR2 reads YENEEA. CDR3 size: 14 residues. As DNA, the CDR3 is TGTGCCAGCAGCTTAGTCGCTGGGGCCAACGTCCTGACTTTC. This sequence encodes CASSLVAGANVLTF.

CDR3 in amino acids: CASSDTGYSNQPQHF. Written as DNA, the CDR3 is TGTGCCAGCAGTGATACAGGTTATAGCAATCAGCCCCAGCATTTT. The genes are TRBV6-1 and TRBJ1-5, with D perhaps matching TRBD1 (5 bases). This CDR3 spans 15 amino acids. Looked up from germline, CDR1 is MNHNS and CDR2 is SASEGT. Trimming cost V 3 bases and J 0 bases, with 9 bases left between them.

V usage is TRBV10-2 and J usage is TRBJ2-5, with a possible D match to TRBD2 (6 bases). CDR3 length: 13 amino acids. Germline V CDR1 and CDR2: WSHSY, SAAADI. V dropped 3 bases and J dropped 5 bases, with 10 bases sitting between them. The chain's CDR3 is CASSEGRWETQYF. The CDR3 nucleotides are TGCGCCAGCAGTGAAGGGAGGTGGGAGACCCAGTACTTC.

This chain connects TRBV30 to TRBJ2-6, with D possibly TRBD1 on 6 matching bases. The CDR3 extends over 15 amino acids. Germline V gives CDR1 GTSNPN, CDR2 SVGIG (reference sequence). V lost 2 bases, J lost 2 bases, and 10 bases lay in between. The CDR3: CAWSSTGTGANVLTF. The CDR3 DNA sequence: TGTGCCTGGAGTTCGACAGGCACTGGGGCCAACGTCCTGACTTTC.

The chain is built from TRBV19 and TRBJ1-1, with a tentative D call TRBD1 (5 bases). Trimming removed 5 bases at V and 0 bases at J, with 7 bases between. Per the germline V gene, CDR1 is LNHDA and CDR2 is SQIVND (reference sequence). The CDR3 totals 13 residues. The CDR3 DNA sequence: TGTGCCAGTAGTGTACAGGTGAACACTGAAGCTTTCTTT. Its protein product is CASSVQVNTEAFF.

This clone was counted once. The chain links TRBV30 to TRBJ1-3; D is unclear. V lost 1 base and J lost 0, with 10 bases in between. The CDR3 is 15 residues long. The germline V gene has CDR1 GTSNPN and CDR2 SVGIG (reference sequence). CDR3 DNA: TGTGCCTGGAGTGCCACTCTAAGCTCTGGAAACACCATATATTTT. Encoded protein: CAWSATLSSGNTIYF.

This clone was found once. Here the CDR3 reads CATQEQGGKGQPQHF. DNA of the CDR3: TGTGCCACCCAAGAACAGGGAGGGAAAGGTCAGCCCCAGCATTTT. This chain links TRBV6-5 with TRBJ1-5; a weak D match, TRBD1 (6 bases). The germline gives CDR1 MNHEY, CDR2 SVGAGI. This CDR3 has 15 residues. Trimming shortened V by 10 bases and J by 6 bases, and 22 bases separated the two germline ends.

The chain is built from TRBV15 and TRBJ2-7; 7 bases agree with TRBD1. This CDR3 comprises 13 residues. Germline V CDR1 and CDR2: LNHNV, YYDKDF (reference sequence). V lost 3 bases to trimming and J lost 2 bases; unmatched junction nucleotides: 1. The CDR3 coding sequence is TGTGCCACCAGCAGGGACAGGCCCTACGAGCAGTACTTC. It codes for CATSRDRPYEQYF.